This paragraph covers one T cell receptor beta chain sequence. The authors' processing: Amplification of reference gene primers provided the estimated nucleated cell counts. The assay was immunoSEQ multiplex PCR, and TCRdb's table has in-frame clones only and misses some. V, J and clone size are taken as reported in that table, and D and trimming were inferred from the DNA itself. Altogether approximately 89,000 clones are present, 60% to 85% being singletons, with the ten largest covering under 50%. Trimming took 0 bases from V and 2 from J; bases not matched to a gene: 5. The CDR3 totals 16 residues. The germline gives CDR1 SGHRS, CDR2 YFSETQ. The record originates from a study of blood T cell repertoires in COVID-19. Study in general: Acute and convalescent COVID-19 samples came from the United States, Italy and Spain. PBMCs, B-cell-depleted T cells, or T cells were the source of the cDNA or gDNA that made up the material.

The chain has TRBV5-1 and TRBJ1-1; 9 nucleotides agree with TRBD1. The TCR sequence derives from a human donor in a cohort sampled during active COVID-19. What was sequenced was peripheral blood. DNA of the CDR3: TGCGCCAGCAGCTTGGAGGGGACAGGGTTAAACACTGAAGCTTTCTTT. This translates into CASSLEGTGLNTEAFF.